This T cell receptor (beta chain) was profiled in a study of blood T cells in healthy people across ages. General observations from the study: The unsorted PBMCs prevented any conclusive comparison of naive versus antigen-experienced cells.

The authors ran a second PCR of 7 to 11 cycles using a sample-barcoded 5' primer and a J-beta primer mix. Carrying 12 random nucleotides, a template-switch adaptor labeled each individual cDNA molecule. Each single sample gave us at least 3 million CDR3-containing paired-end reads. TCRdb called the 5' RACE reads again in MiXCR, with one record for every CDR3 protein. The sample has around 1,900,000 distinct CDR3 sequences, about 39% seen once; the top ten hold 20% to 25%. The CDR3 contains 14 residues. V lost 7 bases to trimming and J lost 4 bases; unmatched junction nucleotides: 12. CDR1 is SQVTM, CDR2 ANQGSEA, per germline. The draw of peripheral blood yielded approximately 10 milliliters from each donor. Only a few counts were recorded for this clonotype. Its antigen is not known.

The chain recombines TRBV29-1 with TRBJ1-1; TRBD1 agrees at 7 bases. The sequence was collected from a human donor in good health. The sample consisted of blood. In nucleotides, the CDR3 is TGCAGCGCTACCCCACAGGGGTTGACCACTGAAGCTTTCTTT. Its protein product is CSATPQGLTTEAFF.